The subject of this entry is one T cell receptor beta chain. The sample belongs to a study of shared clonotypes between healthy human individuals. Every subset's genomic DNA went evenly onto several immunoSEQ plates. Around 220 ng DNA, about 33,000 T cell genomes, went into each sorted-subset replicate PCR. Profiled with immunoSEQ multiplex PCR; TCRdb holds only in-frame clones, not every one. The sample comprises about 680,000 clones, 55% to 75% of which are singletons, and around 1.8% rests with the top ten. Each sample came from a Caucasian adult donor living in Nashville, Tennessee. The germline CDR1 and CDR2 sequences are MGHRA and YSYEKL. Trimming removed 5 bases at V and 2 bases at J, with 19 bases between. The length of the CDR3 is 16 residues.

The rearrangement joins TRBV4-1 to TRBJ2-7; possibly TRBD1 for D (6 bases). Sequenced: memory CD4+ T cells sorted from blood. Subset: CD45RA-negative fraction. This TCR derives from a woman in her 30s in good health. The CDR3 DNA reads TGCGCCAGCAGCTATCTTCCGGGACACGCAGCCTACGAGCAGTACTTC. Translating it yields CASSYLPGHAAYEQYF.